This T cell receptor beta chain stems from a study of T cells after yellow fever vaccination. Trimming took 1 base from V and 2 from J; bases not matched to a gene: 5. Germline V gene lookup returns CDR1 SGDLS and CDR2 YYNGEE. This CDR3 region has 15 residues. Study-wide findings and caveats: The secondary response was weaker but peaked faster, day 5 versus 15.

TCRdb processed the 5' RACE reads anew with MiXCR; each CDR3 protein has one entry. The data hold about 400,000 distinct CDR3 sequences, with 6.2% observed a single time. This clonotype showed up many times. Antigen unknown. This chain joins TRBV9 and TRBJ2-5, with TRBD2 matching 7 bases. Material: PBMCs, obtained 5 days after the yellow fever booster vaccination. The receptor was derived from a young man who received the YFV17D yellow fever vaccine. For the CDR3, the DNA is TGTGCCAGCAGCGTATCCGGAGCGGGACAAGAGACCCAGTACTTC. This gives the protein CASSVSGAGQETQYF.